This T cell receptor (beta chain) was profiled in a study of T cell responses to AZD1222 COVID-19 vaccine. Germline V gene lookup returns CDR1 MNHNS and CDR2 SASEGT. The CDR3 runs 16 residues. Trimming removed 2 bases from V and 4 bases from J; junction bases left unmatched: 8. TCRdb's table, derived via immunoSEQ multiplex PCR, lists solely in-frame clones and lacks some. Of approximately 200,000 clones in the sample, around nine tenths are singletons; the top ten hold 7.5% to 9.5%. Findings and limits, study-wide: The span of vaccine-associated CD4 TCRs extended across spike, with dominance at 160-218 and 743-854. Only five or six individuals given AZD1222 were seropositive at baseline. Donors in the cohort were predominantly white British and more often female, and clonal diversity was possibly underestimated.

Note on this clone: Its antigen is currently unknown.

V gene TRBV6-1 combines with J gene TRBJ1-2; the match to TRBD1 covers 9 bases. Sequenced material: peripheral blood, taken on day 0 of AZD1222 vaccination. This clonotype was sampled from an adult in good health. DNA of the CDR3: TGTGCCAGCAGTGAAAACCCCGGGACAGGGATCTATGGCTACACCTTC. It is translated as CASSENPGTGIYGYTF.